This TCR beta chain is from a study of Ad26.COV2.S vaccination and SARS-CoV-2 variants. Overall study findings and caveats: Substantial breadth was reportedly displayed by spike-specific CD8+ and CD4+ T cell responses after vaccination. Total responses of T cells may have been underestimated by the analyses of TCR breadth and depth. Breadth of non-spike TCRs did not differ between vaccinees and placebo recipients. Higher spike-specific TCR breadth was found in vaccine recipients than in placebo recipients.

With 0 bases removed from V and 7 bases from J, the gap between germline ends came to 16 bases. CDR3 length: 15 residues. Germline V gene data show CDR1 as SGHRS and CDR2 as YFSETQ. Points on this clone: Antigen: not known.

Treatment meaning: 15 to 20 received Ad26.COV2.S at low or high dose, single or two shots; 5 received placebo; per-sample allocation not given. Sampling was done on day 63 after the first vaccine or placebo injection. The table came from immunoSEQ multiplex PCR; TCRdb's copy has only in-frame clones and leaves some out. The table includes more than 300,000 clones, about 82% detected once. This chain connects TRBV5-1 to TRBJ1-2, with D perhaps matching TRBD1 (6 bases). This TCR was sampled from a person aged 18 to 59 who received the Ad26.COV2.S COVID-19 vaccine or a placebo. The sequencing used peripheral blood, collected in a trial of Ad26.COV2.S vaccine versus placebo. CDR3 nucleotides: TGCGCCAGCAGCTTGGGGGAGTGGGACACCAGTGGCTACACCTTC. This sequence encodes CASSLGEWDTSGYTF.